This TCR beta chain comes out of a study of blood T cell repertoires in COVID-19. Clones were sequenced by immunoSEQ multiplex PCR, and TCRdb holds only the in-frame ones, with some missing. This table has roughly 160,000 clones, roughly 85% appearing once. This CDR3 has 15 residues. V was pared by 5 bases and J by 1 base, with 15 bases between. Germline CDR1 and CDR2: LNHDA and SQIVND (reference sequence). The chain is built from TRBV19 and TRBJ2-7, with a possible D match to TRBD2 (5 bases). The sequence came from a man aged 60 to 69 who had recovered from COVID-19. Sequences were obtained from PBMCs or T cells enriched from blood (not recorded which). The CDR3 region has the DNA TGTGCCAGTAGTCCCACGGCGGGCGCTTCCTACGAGCAGTACTTC. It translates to CASSPTAGASYEQYF. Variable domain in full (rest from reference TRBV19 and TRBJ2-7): DGGITQSPKYLFRKEGQNVTLSCEQNLNHDAMYWYRQDPGQGLRLIYYSQIVNDFQKGDIAEGYSVSREKKESFPLTVTSAQKNPTAFYLCASSPTAGASYEQYFGPGTRLTVT.